This T cell receptor beta chain was sequenced for a study of blood T cell repertoires in COVID-19. The wider study: Samples came from the United States, Italy and Spain, spanning acute and convalescent COVID-19. T cells, B-cell-depleted T cells, or PBMCs supplied cDNA or gDNA.

Original processing methods: Using reference gene primer amplification, nucleated cell counts were estimated. Here immunoSEQ multiplex PCR was the method, and the copy in TCRdb shows in-frame clones only, minus some. V and J calls and clone size are copied from that table; D and trimming were computed from the DNA. Of around 300,000 clones in the sample, 89% are singletons; the top ten hold roughly 2.2%. Germline-derived CDR1 and CDR2 are SGDLS and YYNGEE. V was pared by 1 base and J by 5 bases, with 13 bases between. The CDR3 runs to 15 residues. The origin of this receptor is a man aged 50 to 60 with acute or convalescent COVID-19. The chain recombines TRBV9 with TRBJ1-5, with D perhaps matching TRBD1 (5 bases). The sequenced sample was peripheral blood. The CDR3 sequence: CASSVSFGGDQPQHF. The DNA of the CDR3 is TGTGCCAGCAGCGTATCCTTCGGGGGGGATCAGCCCCAGCATTTT.